Listed below are T cell receptor beta chains from one sample, sequenced in a study of cytomegalovirus exposure and HLA in healthy donors. The assay was immunoSEQ multiplex PCR, and TCRdb's table has in-frame clones only and misses some. Here the sample spans around 200,000 clones, about 82% being singletons. The sample taken for sequencing was PBMCs. These receptors were taken from a woman in her 50s in good health and CMV-seronegative. Each CDR3 is given with its conserved first and last residue. Fields, in order: D gene, J gene, V gene, CDR3 protein. D genes are given only for firm matches.

>.|TRBJ2-1|TRBV4-2
CASSQALTLVDEQFF
>.|TRBJ2-1|TRBV20-1
CSAQGGYEQFF
>.|TRBJ2-2|TRBV11-2
CASSLVQDYANTGELFF
>.|TRBJ2-1|TRBV7-8
CASSLGGDPRGNEQFF
>.|TRBJ2-3|TRBV6-1
CASSDIRQALAFTDTQYF
>TRBD2|TRBJ2-1|TRBV28
CASSTSGRASNEQFF
>TRBD2|TRBJ2-1|TRBV25-1
CASSDSGGRNEQFF
>.|TRBJ2-3|TRBV7-9
CASSKASDTQYF
>.|TRBJ1-6|TRBV30
CAWSEAGDSPLHF
>TRBD2|TRBJ2-1|TRBV28
CASSPALAGGYNEQFF
>.|TRBJ1-1|TRBV9
CASSVGGEKMNTEAFF
>.|TRBJ1-2|TRBV5-6
CASSRSDRFGYTF
>TRBD2|TRBJ2-7|TRBV28
CASRLAGANYYEQYF
>TRBD2|TRBJ2-7|TRBV28
CASSRLAGSYEQYF
>.|TRBJ2-1|TRBV7-6
CASSLGPEQFF
>TRBD1|TRBJ2-7|TRBV18
CASSPRSPGQGYEQYF
>.|TRBJ2-7|TRBV27
CASSSHRSPSYEQYF
>TRBD1|TRBJ2-7|TRBV19
CASSIATGPLGEQYF
>.|TRBJ1-2|TRBV28
CASGEEGGYTF
>.|TRBJ2-7|TRBV9
CASSVYGVPMYEQYF
>TRBD2|TRBJ2-3|TRBV27
CASSPGRTGGTDTQYF
>TRBD1|TRBJ2-5|TRBV7-9
CSSSSRGPETQYF
>.|TRBJ1-5|TRBV29-1
CSVARGADQPQHF
>.|TRBJ1-1|TRBV19
CASSITLNTEAFF
>TRBD2|TRBJ2-1|TRBV4-2
CASSQDGTTYNEQFF
>.|.|TRBV7-9
CASSFSDGVYEQYF
>TRBD1|TRBJ1-2|TRBV7-9
CASSRTSGQGNYGYTF
>.|TRBJ1-5|TRBV7-8
CASSLAANQPQHF
>TRBD2|TRBJ2-2|TRBV27
CASSRPGLAATTGELFF
>.|TRBJ2-6|TRBV18
CASSRQDSGANVLTF
>.|TRBJ2-2|TRBV4-3
CASSQERGSGELFF
>.|TRBJ1-5|TRBV28
CASTITQGPQHF
>TRBD1|TRBJ2-7|TRBV6-1
CASSAGTGNIPYEQYF
>TRBD2|TRBJ2-3|TRBV7-2
CASTLAGVRTDTQYF
>.|TRBJ2-2|TRBV7-9
CASSFWGVDTGELFF
>TRBD2|TRBJ2-7|TRBV10-3
CAIRPRLAGVYEQYF
>TRBD1|TRBJ1-6|TRBV27
CASSPSDRAHNSPLHF
>TRBD1|TRBJ1-2|TRBV6-1
CASSKQGQAGYTF
>TRBD2|TRBJ2-3|TRBV4-1
CASSQDSYAGGADTQYF
>.|TRBJ2-1|TRBV5-1
CASSLGGGANEQFF
>.|TRBJ2-5|TRBV11-2
CASSLGRGQTQYF
>.|TRBJ2-3|TRBV30
CAWSVEAGGGTQYF
>.|TRBJ1-4|TRBV5-6
CASSLQTGVDEKLFF
>.|TRBJ1-1|TRBV27
CASSLQGINTEAFF
>TRBD1|TRBJ1-4|TRBV2
CARREQGSNEKLFF
>.|TRBJ2-7|TRBV27
CASSLGANWRAGEQYF
>TRBD1|TRBJ1-1|TRBV5-1
CASSPGQGALTEAFF
>TRBD1|TRBJ1-2|TRBV5-6
CASSGGQGASRGYTF
>.|TRBJ2-1|TRBV19
CASRKTGPGEQFF
>.|TRBJ2-5|TRBV12-5
CASGITGSETQYF
>TRBD1|TRBJ2-1|TRBV10-3
CAISGGTGGSYNEQFF
>TRBD2|TRBJ2-1|TRBV29-1
CSGTSGSWEQFF
>.|TRBJ2-2|TRBV18
CASSPYSGQRISGELFF